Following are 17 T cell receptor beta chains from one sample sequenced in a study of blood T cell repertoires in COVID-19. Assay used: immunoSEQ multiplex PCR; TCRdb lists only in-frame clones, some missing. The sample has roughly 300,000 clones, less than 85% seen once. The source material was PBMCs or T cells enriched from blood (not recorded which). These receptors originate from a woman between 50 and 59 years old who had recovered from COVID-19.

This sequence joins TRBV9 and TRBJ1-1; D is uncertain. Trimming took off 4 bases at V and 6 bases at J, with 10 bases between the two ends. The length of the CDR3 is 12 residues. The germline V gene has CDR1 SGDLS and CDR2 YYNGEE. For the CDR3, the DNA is TGTGCCAGCAGCCCCTTCCGGTCTGAAGCTTTCTTT. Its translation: CASSPFRSEAFF.

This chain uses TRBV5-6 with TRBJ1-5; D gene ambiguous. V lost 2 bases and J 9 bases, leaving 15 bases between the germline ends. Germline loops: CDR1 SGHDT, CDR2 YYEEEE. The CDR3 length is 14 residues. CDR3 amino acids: CASSLGSLRSPQHF. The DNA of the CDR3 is TGTGCCAGCAGCTTAGGGAGTTTGCGATCGCCCCAGCATTTT.

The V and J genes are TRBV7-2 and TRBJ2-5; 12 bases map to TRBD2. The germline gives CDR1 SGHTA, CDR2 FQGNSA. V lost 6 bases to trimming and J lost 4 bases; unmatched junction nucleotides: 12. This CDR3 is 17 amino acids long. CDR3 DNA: TGTGCCAGCAGTCGACTCTCGACTAGCGGGGGTACAGAGACCCAGTACTTC. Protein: CASSRLSTSGGTETQYF.

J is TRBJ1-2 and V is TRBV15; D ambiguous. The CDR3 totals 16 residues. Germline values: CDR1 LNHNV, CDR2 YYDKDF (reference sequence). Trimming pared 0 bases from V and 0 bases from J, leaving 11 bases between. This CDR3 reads CATSRDRTVTNYGYTF. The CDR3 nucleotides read TGTGCCACCAGCAGAGATCGTACAGTCACTAACTATGGCTACACCTTC.

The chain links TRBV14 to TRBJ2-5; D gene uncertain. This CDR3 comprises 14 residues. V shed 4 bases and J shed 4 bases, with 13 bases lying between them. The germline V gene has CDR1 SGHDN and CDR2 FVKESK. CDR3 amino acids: CASSPRLDSETQYF. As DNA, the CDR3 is TGTGCCAGCAGCCCCCGACTGGATTCAGAGACCCAGTACTTC.

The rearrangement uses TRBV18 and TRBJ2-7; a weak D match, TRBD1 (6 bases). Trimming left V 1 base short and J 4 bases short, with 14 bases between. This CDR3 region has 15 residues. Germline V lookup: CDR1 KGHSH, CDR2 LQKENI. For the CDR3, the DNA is TGTGCCAGCTCACCACAGGGGACATCGACATACGAGCAGTACTTC. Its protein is CASSPQGTSTYEQYF.

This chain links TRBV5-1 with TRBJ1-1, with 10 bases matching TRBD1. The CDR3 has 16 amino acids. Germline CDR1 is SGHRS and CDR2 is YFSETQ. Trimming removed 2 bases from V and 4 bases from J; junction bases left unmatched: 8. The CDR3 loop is CASSFDRQGAGTEAFF. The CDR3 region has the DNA TGCGCCAGCAGCTTCGACCGACAGGGGGCTGGCACTGAAGCTTTCTTT.

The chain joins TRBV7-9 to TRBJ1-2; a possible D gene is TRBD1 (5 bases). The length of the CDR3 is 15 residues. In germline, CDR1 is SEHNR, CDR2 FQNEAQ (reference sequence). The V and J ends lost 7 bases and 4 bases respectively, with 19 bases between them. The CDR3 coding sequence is TGTGCCAGCATTGGTAGGGGATCTAACTTCTATGGCTACACCTTC. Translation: CASIGRGSNFYGYTF.

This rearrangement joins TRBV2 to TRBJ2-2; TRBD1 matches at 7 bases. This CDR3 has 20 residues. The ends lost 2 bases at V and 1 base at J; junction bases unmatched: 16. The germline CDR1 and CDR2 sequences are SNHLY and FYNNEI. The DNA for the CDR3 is TGTGCCAGCAGTGAAAGTGTTAGGAGACAGGGATTGGGGAACACCGGGGAGCTGTTTTTT. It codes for CASSESVRRQGLGNTGELFF.

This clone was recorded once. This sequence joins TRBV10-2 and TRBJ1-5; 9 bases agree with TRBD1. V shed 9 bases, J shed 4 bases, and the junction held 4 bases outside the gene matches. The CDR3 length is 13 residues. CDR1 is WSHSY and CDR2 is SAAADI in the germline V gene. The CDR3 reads CASGQGRNQPQHF. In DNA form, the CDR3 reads TGCGCCAGTGGACAGGGGCGTAATCAGCCCCAGCATTTT.

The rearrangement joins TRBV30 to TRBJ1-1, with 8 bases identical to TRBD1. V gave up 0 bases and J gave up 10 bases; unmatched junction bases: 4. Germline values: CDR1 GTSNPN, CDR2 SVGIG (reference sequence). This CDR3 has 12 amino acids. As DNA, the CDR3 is TGTGCCTGGAGTGTACTAGGGACAGGAGCTTTCTTT. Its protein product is CAWSVLGTGAFF.

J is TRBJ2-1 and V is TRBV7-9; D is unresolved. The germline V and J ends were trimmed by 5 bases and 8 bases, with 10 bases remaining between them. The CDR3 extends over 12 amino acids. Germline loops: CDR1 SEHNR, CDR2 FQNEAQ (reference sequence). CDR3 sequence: CASSLGPHEQFF. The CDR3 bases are TGTGCCAGCAGCCTAGGGCCGCATGAGCAGTTCTTC.

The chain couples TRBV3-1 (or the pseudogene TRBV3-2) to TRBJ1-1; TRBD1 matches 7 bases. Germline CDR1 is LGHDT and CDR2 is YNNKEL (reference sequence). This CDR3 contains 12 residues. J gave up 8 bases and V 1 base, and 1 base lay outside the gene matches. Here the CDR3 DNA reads TGTGCCAGCAGCCAAGCGGACAGGGAAGCTTTCTTT. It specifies CASSQADREAFF.

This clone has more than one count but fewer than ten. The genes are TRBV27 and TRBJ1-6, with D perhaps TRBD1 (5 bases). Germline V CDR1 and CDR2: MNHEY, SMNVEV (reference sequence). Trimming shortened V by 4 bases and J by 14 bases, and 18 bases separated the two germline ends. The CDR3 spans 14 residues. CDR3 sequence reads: CASSSHQQAASLHF. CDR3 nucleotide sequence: TGTGCCAGCAGTTCACACCAACAGGCGGCATCCCTCCACTTT.

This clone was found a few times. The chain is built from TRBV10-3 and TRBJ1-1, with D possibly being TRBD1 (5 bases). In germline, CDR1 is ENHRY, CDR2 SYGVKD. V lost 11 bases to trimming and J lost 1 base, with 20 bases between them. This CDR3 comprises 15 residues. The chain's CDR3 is CAPLGRQKENTEAFF. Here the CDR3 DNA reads TGTGCCCCCCTGGGCCGACAGAAAGAGAACACTGAAGCTTTCTTT.

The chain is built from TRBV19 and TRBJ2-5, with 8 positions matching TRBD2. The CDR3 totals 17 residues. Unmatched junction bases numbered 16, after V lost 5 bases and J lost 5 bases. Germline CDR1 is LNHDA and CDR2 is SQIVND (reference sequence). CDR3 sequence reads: CASSASQAGVVSETQYF. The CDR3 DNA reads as TGTGCCAGTAGTGCCAGCCAAGCGGGGGTAGTATCGGAGACCCAGTACTTC.

CDR3 DNA: TGTGCCAGCAGCTTGGTCCCCGGGGATAGCAATCAGCCCCAGCATTTT. Protein sequence: CASSLVPGDSNQPQHF. V gene TRBV5-5 combines with J gene TRBJ1-5; no clear D gene. The CDR3 spans 16 residues. Germline V gene lookup returns CDR1 SGHKS and CDR2 YYEKEE (reference sequence). Trimming took 0 bases from V and 0 from J, leaving 10 bases between them.